The clone carrying this TCR beta chain was counted a few times. Antigen specificity is unknown. Synthesis of TCR cDNA relied on 5'RACE template switching, which attached a universal primer site and UMIs. One entry per CDR3 protein results from TCRdb running MiXCR on the 5' RACE reads. Of roughly 310,000 distinct CDR3 sequences in the sample, 8.5% to 10% were seen once. These data originate in a study of T cells after yellow fever vaccination. Study-level background: SMART-Seq v4 Ultra Low Input served to prepare low-cell-number fractions.

Whole-study results and caveats: A small proportion of clonotypes was detected in both the CD4 and CD8 compartments. Abundant contaminating clonotypes from the bulk population could appear in FACS-sorted repertoires.

Unmatched junction bases numbered 4, after V lost 6 bases and J lost 7 bases. The CDR3 length is 12 residues. Looked up from germline, CDR1 is SGHRS and CDR2 is YFSETQ. The input for sequencing was PBMCs, taken on the day of the first yellow fever vaccination. The receptor's source is a man between 18 and 29 years old who received the YFV17D yellow fever vaccine. The rearrangement joins TRBV5-1 to TRBJ2-3; 8 bases line up with TRBD2. CDR3 sequence (DNA): TGCGCCAGCACCCCGGGGGGGAATACGCAGTATTTT. Protein: CASTPGGNTQYF. Drawing the rest from reference TRBV5-1 and TRBJ2-3, the complete variable domain is KAGVTQTPRYLIKTRGQQVTLSCSPISGHRSVSWYQQTPGQGLQFLFEYFSETQRNKGNFPGRFSGRQFSNSRSEMNVSTLELGDSALYLCASTPGGNTQYFGPGTRLTVL.